This TCR beta chain is from a study of cytomegalovirus exposure and HLA in healthy donors. Overall study results and limits: In the 130 or so validation repertoires, a later analysis found that first-cohort TCR clusters tended to co-occur. Despite most TCR sequences being rare, some public TCRs occurred in many donors.

V gave up 4 bases and J gave up 2 bases, with 6 bases separating them. Germline CDR1 reads MNHEY; CDR2 reads SVGAGI. The CDR3 is 13 amino acids. The donors formed part of the approximately 120-subject validation cohort, distinct from the approximately 640-subject first cohort. Measured with immunoSEQ multiplex PCR; TCRdb has only the in-frame clones, and not every one. The sample has fewer than 70,000 clones; 90% to 97% are singletons. Concerning this clone: Its antigen remains unknown.

The clonotype comes from a man between 18 and 29 years old in good health and CMV-seronegative. J is TRBJ1-5 and V is TRBV6-5, with D uncertain. Sequenced input: PBMCs. CDR3 nucleotide sequence: TGTGCCAGCAGTTCCCAGGGCAATCAGCCCCAGCATTTT. It is translated as CASSSQGNQPQHF.